This T cell receptor beta chain was identified during a study of T cells in localized non-small cell lung cancer. There are 14 residues in the CDR3. CDR1 MNHGY and CDR2 SAAAGT come from the germline V gene. V was shortened by 9 bases and J by 2 bases, with 16 bases between the two germline ends. Assay: immunoSEQ multiplex PCR; the TCRdb copy retains only in-frame clones and omits some. This table has 3,000 or so clones, roughly 25% appearing once. This clone came up a few times. Antigen specificity is unknown. General observations from the study: It was uninvolved adjacent lung that showed the highest T cell clonality, exceeding tumor. In adjacent lung, a median roughly 58 of the top 100 tumor clones were found.

This chain joins TRBV6-8 and TRBJ1-1; D might be TRBD1 (5 bases). The clonotype comes from a male donor older than 55 with stage II lung adenocarcinoma. The material sequenced was normal lung tissue next to the tumor, taken before any cancer treatment. Here the CDR3 DNA reads TGTGCCAGTGCCCCGGGACCGGGAAACACTGAAGCTTTCTTT. Its protein is CASAPGPGNTEAFF.